These T cell receptor beta chains were read from a single sample in a study of spatial heterogeneity in lung cancer. MiXCR, applied by TCRdb to the 5' RACE reads, yields one record per CDR3 protein. The sample carries under 150,000 distinct CDR3 sequences, 9% to 15% recorded once. The sample consisted of PBMCs, taken at follow-up. The receptor set was obtained from a male donor with early-stage non-small cell lung cancer. Both conserved end residues are part of each CDR3. Fields, in order: J gene, D gene, clone size, V gene, CDR3 DNA, CDR3 protein. A D gene is named only where the DNA matches it firmly. The size entry is marked missing in some rows and otherwise reads once, few, many or a size class.

>TRBJ2-2|.|.|TRBV18
TGTGCCAGCTCACCTACCGTGCGAACCGGGGAGCTGTTTTTT
CASSPTVRTGELFF
>TRBJ1-5|.|.|TRBV20-1
TGCAGTGCTAGAGACCATGCCGGGACCCGCAATCAGCCCCAGCATTTT
CSARDHAGTRNQPQHF
>TRBJ1-5|.|many|TRBV20-1
TGCAGTGCTAGAGATTCCCTTGGGGCCTGGGGGCAGCCCCAGCATTTT
CSARDSLGAWGQPQHF
>TRBJ2-7|.|many|TRBV6-5
TGTGCCAGCAGTTACGGCGGGCCCTTCTACGAGCAGTACTTC
CASSYGGPFYEQYF
>TRBJ1-5|TRBD1|many|TRBV5-1
TGCGCCAGCAGCCCGGGGACAGGTTATCAGCCCCAGCATTTT
CASSPGTGYQPQHF
>TRBJ1-1|.|few|TRBV28
TGTGCCAGCAGTTTGCAGGGGAGCACTGAAGCTTTCTTT
CASSLQGSTEAFF
>TRBJ2-1|TRBD2|.|TRBV6-6
TGTGCCAGCAGCCTTACTAGCGGGGTATCCTACAATGAGCAGTTCTTC
CASSLTSGVSYNEQFF
>TRBJ2-1|.|many|TRBV7-2
TGTGCCAGCAGCTTAGCGCTTCGTACTAGCCCGTTCTTC
CASSLALRTSPFF
>TRBJ2-2|.|once|TRBV7-2
TGTGCCAGCAGCTTACAGGGCACCGGGGAGCTGTTTTTT
CASSLQGTGELFF
>TRBJ2-3|.|many|TRBV5-1
TGCGCCAGCAGCCCACCCTACACAGATACGCAGTATTTT
CASSPPYTDTQYF
>TRBJ2-5|TRBD1|few|TRBV12-3/TRBV12-4
TGTGCCAGCAGCAAAGGGGCGCAGGGGGCTAGCTCAGCCGCCGAGACCCAGTACTTC
CASSKGAQGASSAAETQYF
>TRBJ1-4|.|few|TRBV2
TGTGCCAGCAGCCCCCAGGGCTCAACTAATGAAAAACTGTTTTTT
CASSPQGSTNEKLFF
>TRBJ2-7|.|few|TRBV21-1
TGTGCCAGCAGCAAAGCCTCAGACAGCGAGGGTCCCCCCTACGAGCAGTACTTC
CASSKASDSEGPPYEQYF
>TRBJ1-5|.|many|TRBV6-5
TGTGCCAGCAGTTACGCCCCGGGTCAGCCCCAGCATTTT
CASSYAPGQPQHF
>TRBJ1-4|.|many|TRBV20-1
TGCAGTGCTAGATTATCGGGGACCCAACTGTTTTTT
CSARLSGTQLFF
>TRBJ1-1|.|many|TRBV11-2
TGTGCCAGCAGCTTACATATGAACACTGAAGCTTTCTTT
CASSLHMNTEAFF
>TRBJ2-7|.|.|TRBV4-1
TGCGCCAGCAGCCACCCCTTACAGGGCCACGAGCAGTACTTC
CASSHPLQGHEQYF
>TRBJ1-1|.|few|TRBV12-3/TRBV12-4
TGTGCCAGCAGGCCACTTGGAAGCACTGAAGCTTTCTTT
CASRPLGSTEAFF
>TRBJ2-1|TRBD2|.|TRBV5-4
TGTGCCAGCAGCGTTAGCGGGCACCCCTACAATGAGCAGTTCTTC
CASSVSGHPYNEQFF
>TRBJ1-1|.|few|TRBV4-3
TGCGCCAGCAGCCAAGTAGGTTTTTGGGGCTCCCTCACTGAAGCTTTCTTT
CASSQVGFWGSLTEAFF
>TRBJ1-1|.|.|TRBV2
TGTGCCAGCAAGACACTCCGAAGCGAAGCTTTCTTT
CASKTLRSEAFF
>TRBJ1-1|TRBD1|many|TRBV5-1
TGCGCCAGCAGCCCACCGGACAGGGCGAGCACTGAAGCTTTCTTT
CASSPPDRASTEAFF
>TRBJ2-7|.|.|TRBV11-1
TGTGCCAGCAGCCCGCCGGGGATGACCTACGAGCAGTACTTC
CASSPPGMTYEQYF
>TRBJ1-5|.|few|TRBV6-2/TRBV6-3
TGTGCCAGCAGGCAGGGGCAAGGCAATCAGCCCCAGCATTTT
CASRQGQGNQPQHF
>TRBJ2-7|TRBD2|many|TRBV9
TGTGCCAGCAGCGTCGGGACTACCGTAACCTACGAGCAGTACTTC
CASSVGTTVTYEQYF
>TRBJ1-4|TRBD1|.|TRBV6-5
TGTGCCAGCAGGCTGACGGGACAGCTCTCTAATGAAAAACTGTTTTTT
CASRLTGQLSNEKLFF
>TRBJ2-7|TRBD1|few|TRBV28
TGTGCCAGCAGTGCCGCTCCGGGACAGGGGTCCTACGAGCAGTACTTC
CASSAAPGQGSYEQYF
>TRBJ1-1|.|few|TRBV28
TGTGCGGCCGGAGTAAGCGGCACTGAAGCTTTCTTT
CAAGVSGTEAFF